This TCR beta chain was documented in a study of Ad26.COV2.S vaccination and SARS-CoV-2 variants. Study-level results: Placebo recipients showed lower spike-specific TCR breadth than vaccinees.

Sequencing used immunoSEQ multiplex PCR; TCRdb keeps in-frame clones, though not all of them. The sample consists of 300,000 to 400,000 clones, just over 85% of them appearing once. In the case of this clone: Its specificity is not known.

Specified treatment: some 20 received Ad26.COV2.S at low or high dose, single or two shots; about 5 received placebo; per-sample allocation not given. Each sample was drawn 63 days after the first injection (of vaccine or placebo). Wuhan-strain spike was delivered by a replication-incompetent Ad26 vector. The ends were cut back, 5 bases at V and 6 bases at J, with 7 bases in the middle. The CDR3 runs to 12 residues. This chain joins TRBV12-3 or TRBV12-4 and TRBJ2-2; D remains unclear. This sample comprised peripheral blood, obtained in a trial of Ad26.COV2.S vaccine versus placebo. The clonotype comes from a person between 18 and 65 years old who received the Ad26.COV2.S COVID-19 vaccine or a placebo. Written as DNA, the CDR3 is TGTGCCAGCAGTAAAAGACCCGGGGAGCTGTTTTTT. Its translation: CASSKRPGELFF.